The 28 T cell receptor beta chains reported below all come from one sample, sequenced in a study of blood T cell repertoires in COVID-19. Assay: immunoSEQ multiplex PCR; the TCRdb copy retains only in-frame clones and omits some. Of tens of thousands of clones listed, roughly four fifths were seen once; the top ten hold about 3.9%. The sample was peripheral blood. All receptors derive from a woman in her sixties or seventies with acute or convalescent COVID-19.

A single count supports this clone. The chain links TRBV2 to TRBJ1-3; D possibly corresponds to TRBD1 (6 bases). This CDR3 is 17 amino acids long. Germline V gives CDR1 SNHLY, CDR2 FYNNEI. V shed 2 bases and J shed 3 bases, with 17 bases lying between them. The CDR3 is CASSEYWNREGGNTIYF. The CDR3 nucleotides read TGTGCCAGCAGTGAATATTGGAACAGGGAGGGTGGAAACACCATATATTTT. The full variable domain, in which reference TRBV2 and TRBJ1-3 provide the parts outside the CDR3, is EPEVTQTPSHQVTQMGQEVILRCVPISNHLYFYWYRQILGQKVEFLVSFYNNEISEKSEIFDDQFSVERPDGSNFTLKIRSTKLEDSAMYFCASSEYWNREGGNTIYFGEGSWLTVV.

The gene calls are TRBV5-4 and TRBJ1-4; possibly TRBD1 for D (5 bases). Looked up from germline, CDR1 is SGHNT and CDR2 is YYREEE (reference sequence). The CDR3 has 14 amino acids. V shed 0 bases and J shed 4 bases, with 7 bases lying between them. The CDR3 DNA reads as TGTGCCAGCAGCTTGGAGGGGAATAATGAAAAACTGTTTTTT. Translation gives CASSLEGNNEKLFF.

This clone was seen just once. The genes are TRBV6-1 and TRBJ2-1; TRBD2 matches at 13 bases. The CDR3 consists of 17 residues. The trim removed 4 bases at V and 4 bases at J, leaving 7 bases unmatched. In germline, CDR1 is MNHNS, CDR2 SASEGT. CDR3 in amino acids: CASSVQTSGGNYNEQFF. The CDR3 DNA follows: TGTGCCAGCAGTGTCCAGACTAGCGGGGGGAATTACAATGAGCAGTTCTTC.

This chain connects TRBV7-9 to TRBJ2-3; 9 bases map to TRBD2. The V and J ends lost 5 bases and 0 bases, in that order; junction bases with no gene match: 6. This CDR3 contains 16 residues. The germline gives CDR1 SEHNR, CDR2 FQNEAQ (reference sequence). The CDR3 loop reads CASSQTSGSSTDTQYF. CDR3 nucleotide sequence: TGTGCCAGCAGCCAGACTAGCGGATCTAGCACAGATACGCAGTATTTT.

In its sample, this clone is medium-sized. The chain carries TRBV12-3 or TRBV12-4 and TRBJ1-1; D is ambiguous. This CDR3 region has 12 residues. The V gene lost 3 bases and the J gene lost 6 bases, with 8 bases spanning the gap. Written as DNA, the CDR3 is TGTGCCAGCAGTTTCTACCCTGCTGAAGCTTTCTTT. It translates to CASSFYPAEAFF.

This clone was detected only once. The chain has TRBV10-3 and TRBJ2-2; D ambiguous. The CDR3 is 15 amino acids. Germline V gene data show CDR1 as ENHRY and CDR2 as SYGVKD. V lost 8 bases, J lost 1 base, and 14 bases lay in between. The CDR3 DNA follows: TGTGCCATCGGTCCTTCACTCCAGAACACCGGGGAGCTGTTTTTT. Its translation is CAIGPSLQNTGELFF.

The chain is built from TRBV10-3 and TRBJ1-4; D is perhaps TRBD1 (5 bases). The CDR3 is 13 amino acids. CDR1 and CDR2 (germline): ENHRY, SYGVKD. The V end lost 3 bases, the J end lost 11 bases, and 13 bases lay between the germline ends. This CDR3 reads CAISEGAAYKLFF. For the CDR3, the DNA is TGTGCCATCAGTGAAGGGGCAGCGTATAAACTGTTTTTT.

This chain links TRBV7-2 with TRBJ2-1, with TRBD2 matching 11 bases. With V trimmed by 1 base and J by 5 bases, 4 bases remained unmatched. Germline values: CDR1 SGHTA, CDR2 FQGNSA. The CDR3 has 16 residues. The CDR3 here is CASSLGRSGGDNEQFF. CDR3 coding DNA: TGTGCCAGCAGCTTAGGCCGTAGCGGGGGGGACAATGAGCAGTTCTTC.

This sequence joins TRBV11-3 and TRBJ2-7; 8 nucleotides align to TRBD1. This CDR3 has 15 residues. Per the germline V gene, CDR1 is SGHNT and CDR2 is YENEEA. J lost 3 bases, V lost 6 bases, and 10 bases had no gene match. The CDR3 loop reads CASRTSGGGCYEQYF. The CDR3, as DNA: TGTGCCAGCAGGACATCAGGGGGCGGTTGCTACGAGCAGTACTTC.

This sequence joins TRBV24-1 and TRBJ2-3, with 8 nucleotides matching TRBD2. V lost 4 bases, J lost 0 bases, and 8 bases stayed unmatched. The CDR3 runs to 17 residues. Per the germline V gene, CDR1 is KGHDR and CDR2 is SFDVKD. The CDR3: CATSEPRLARSTDTQYF. As DNA, the CDR3 is TGTGCCACCAGTGAACCTCGACTAGCGCGTAGCACAGATACGCAGTATTTT.

J is TRBJ2-7 and V is TRBV5-1, with D tentatively TRBD2 (5 bases). Trimming removed 0 bases from V and 6 bases from J, with 13 bases in between. CDR3 length: 14 residues. Per germline, CDR1 SGHRS and CDR2 YFSETQ. The CDR3 coding sequence is TGCGCCAGCAGCTTGGACAATCAACTAGGCGAGCAGTACTTC. Amino acid sequence: CASSLDNQLGEQYF.

This clone has a handful of counts. V is TRBV30 and J is TRBJ1-1, with D maybe TRBD1 (5 bases). This CDR3 is 15 amino acids long. Deletions cut 7 bases from V and 0 bases from J, with 18 bases between. Germline CDR1 and CDR2: GTSNPN and SVGIG (reference sequence). The DNA for the CDR3 is TGTGCCTCGCAAAGGCGGGGACTGATGAACACTGAAGCTTTCTTT. It yields the protein CASQRRGLMNTEAFF.

This chain connects TRBV7-8 to TRBJ2-7, with 7 bases that match TRBD1. CDR3 length equals 15 residues. J gave up 5 bases and V 1 base, and 8 bases lay outside the gene matches. Germline V gene data show CDR1 as SGHVS and CDR2 as FQNEAQ. The CDR3: CASSLGQTGWNEQYF. The CDR3 DNA reads TGTGCCAGCAGCTTAGGACAGACAGGGTGGAACGAGCAGTACTTC.

This chain links TRBV5-1 with TRBJ2-7, with D possibly matching TRBD1 (6 bases). V lost 4 bases and J lost 2, with 16 bases in between. The CDR3 runs 15 residues. Germline V CDR1 and CDR2: SGHRS, YFSETQ. The CDR3 nucleotides are TGCGCCAGCAGCGCGGATAGGACAGTTACCTACGAGCAGTACTTC. Protein product: CASSADRTVTYEQYF.

About this clone itself: In the same sample, other DNA sequences code for this CDR3. This chain joins TRBV24-1 and TRBJ1-1, with 8 bases fitting TRBD1. Germline V CDR1 and CDR2: KGHDR, SFDVKD. This CDR3 is 15 amino acids long. V shed 2 bases and J 1 base; nucleotides not matched to a gene: 2. This CDR3 reads CATSDSGTGNTEAFF. The CDR3 DNA sequence: TGTGCCACCAGTGATTCCGGGACAGGGAACACTGAAGCTTTCTTT.

This chain connects TRBV5-4 to TRBJ1-3, with 7 positions matching TRBD1. This CDR3 is 15 amino acids long. The J segment lost 4 bases and the V segment lost 4 bases, leaving 8 bases of the junction unmatched. CDR1 and CDR2 (germline): SGHNT, YYREEE (reference sequence). CDR3 nucleotide sequence: TGTGCCAGCAGCCTAGAAGGGGGCGCCGGAAACACCATATATTTT. This gives the protein CASSLEGGAGNTIYF.

In this sample, this clone turned up once. The genes are TRBV20-1 and TRBJ2-1; 9 bases are a match to TRBD2. This CDR3 has 14 amino acids. Germline assignment: CDR1 DFQATT and CDR2 SNEGSKA (reference sequence). J was trimmed by 6 bases and V by 3 bases; bases with no gene match: 6. CDR3 in DNA: TGCAGTGCTAGTTCTAGCGGGATCGGCAATGAGCAGTTCTTC. Translating it yields CSASSSGIGNEQFF.

The V gene is TRBV7-2, the J gene TRBJ2-5; a weak D match, TRBD1 (6 bases). CDR1 is SGHTA, CDR2 FQGNSA, per germline. The V and J ends lost 1 base and 5 bases respectively, with 14 bases between them. The CDR3 has 15 amino acids. CDR3 sequence reads: CASSLVTGAGETQYF. CDR3 nucleotides: TGTGCCAGCAGCTTAGTGACAGGCGCTGGGGAGACCCAGTACTTC.

The rearrangement joins TRBV6-5 to TRBJ1-2; 8 bases align to TRBD1. CDR3 length: 13 residues. Losses at the gene ends were 7 bases for V and 4 bases for J; bases not matched to a gene: 5. From germline, CDR1 is MNHEY and CDR2 SVGAGI. CDR3: CASTLDRVYGYTF. DNA for the CDR3: TGTGCCAGCACCCTGGACAGGGTCTATGGCTACACCTTC.

V is TRBV4-1 and J is TRBJ1-1; 8 bases line up with TRBD1. Trimming cost V 2 bases and J 4 bases; bases outside gene matches: 3. This CDR3 comprises 14 residues. The V gene's germline CDR1 is MGHRA and CDR2 YSYEKL. The CDR3 region is CASSQQGARTEAFF. The CDR3 DNA reads as TGCGCCAGCAGCCAACAGGGGGCGCGCACTGAAGCTTTCTTT.

The chain recombines TRBV13 with TRBJ2-3, with TRBD1 matching 8 bases. V was clipped by 4 bases and J by 0 bases; unmatched bases: 6. Germline V gene lookup returns CDR1 PRHDT and CDR2 FYEKMQ (reference sequence). The CDR3 loop spans 16 amino acids. This chain's CDR3 is CASSWRQGASTDTQYF. The CDR3 region has the DNA TGTGCCAGCAGCTGGCGCCAGGGGGCGAGCACAGATACGCAGTATTTT.

This clone was observed a handful of times. The gene calls are TRBV3-1 (or the pseudogene TRBV3-2) and TRBJ2-5; possibly TRBD2 for D (6 bases). The germline gives CDR1 LGHDT, CDR2 YNNKEL (reference sequence). V shed 2 bases and J shed 1 base, with 17 bases lying between them. This CDR3 contains 17 residues. The CDR3 DNA reads TGTGCCAGCAGCCAATACCGGGTTAGCGGACCCCAAGAGACCCAGTACTTC. Protein product: CASSQYRVSGPQETQYF.

This chain links TRBV24-1 with TRBJ2-3; the match to TRBD1 covers 8 bases. Germline V CDR1 and CDR2: KGHDR, SFDVKD. This CDR3 contains 17 residues. The junction had 8 bases not matched to a gene; V was cut back by 1 base and J by 3 bases. The CDR3 protein is CATSDFGQGRNTDTQYF. CDR3 DNA: TGTGCCACCAGTGATTTCGGACAGGGCAGGAATACAGATACGCAGTATTTT.

This clone was recorded once. The V call is TRBV5-4, the J call TRBJ2-7, with unresolved D. Trimming took 1 base from V and 2 from J, leaving 7 bases between them. Germline lookup yields CDR1 SGHNT and CDR2 YYREEE (reference sequence). The CDR3 contains 13 residues. CDR3 region: CASSLKQTYEQYF. In DNA form, the CDR3 reads TGTGCCAGCAGCTTGAAACAGACCTACGAGCAGTACTTC.

The V and J genes are TRBV3-1 (or the pseudogene TRBV3-2) and TRBJ2-5, with TRBD1 matching over 9 bases. CDR1 is LGHDT and CDR2 is YNNKEL in the germline V gene (reference sequence). This CDR3 is built from 15 residues. J lost 3 bases, V lost 4 bases, and 6 bases had no gene match. This CDR3 reads CASSLPRDREETQYF. In nucleotides, the CDR3 is TGTGCCAGCAGCCTCCCCCGGGACAGGGAAGAGACCCAGTACTTC.

This chain joins TRBV2 and TRBJ1-2; the match to TRBD1 covers 9 bases. CDR1 and CDR2 from the germline V gene are SNHLY and FYNNEI. With V trimmed by 10 bases and J by 3 bases, 9 bases remained unmatched. The CDR3 loop spans 14 amino acids. CDR3 region: CATQQGAVDYGYTF. The CDR3 nucleotides are TGTGCCACCCAACAGGGGGCGGTAGACTATGGCTACACCTTC.

The chain links TRBV3-1 (or the pseudogene TRBV3-2) to TRBJ2-3; tentative D call: TRBD2 (7 bases). From germline, CDR1 is LGHDT and CDR2 YNNKEL (reference sequence). The CDR3 runs 14 residues. Deletions cut 4 bases from V and 4 bases from J, with 12 bases between. CDR3 residues: CASSLGGRADTQYF. DNA of the CDR3: TGTGCCAGCAGCCTCGGGGGGCGGGCAGATACGCAGTATTTT.

The V call is TRBV19, the J call TRBJ2-1, with 9 positions matching TRBD2. V shed 3 bases and J 0 bases; nucleotides not matched to a gene: 3. The V gene's germline CDR1 is LNHDA and CDR2 SQIVND (reference sequence). The CDR3 is 16 amino acids. This chain's CDR3 is CASSIGLARSYNEQFF. DNA for the CDR3: TGTGCCAGTAGTATCGGACTAGCGCGCTCCTACAATGAGCAGTTCTTC.